These T cell receptor beta chains were read from a single sample in a study of cytomegalovirus exposure and HLA in healthy donors. The data were produced by immunoSEQ multiplex PCR, yet TCRdb's version contains in-frame clones alone and is incomplete. The data contain approximately 110,000 clones, more than 9.5% of them singletons. Material: PBMCs. The receptors shown here come from a man aged 40-49 years in good health and CMV-seropositive. The CDR3 runs from the conserved cysteine through the conserved F or W. Each record gives: clone size, V gene, J gene, D gene, CDR3 protein, CDR3 DNA. The D gene is left open where the match is weak. Clone size is not always given. Where it is, it says once, few, many or a class for expanded clones.

size: .
V: TRBV4-1
J: TRBJ2-1
D: .
CDR3: CASSQVRDIYNEQFF
DNA: TGCGCCAGCAGCCAAGTAAGGGACATCTACAATGAGCAGTTCTTC

size: few
V: TRBV12-5
J: TRBJ2-7
D: TRBD2
CDR3: CASGPSGRSGEQYF
DNA: TGTGCTAGTGGTCCTAGCGGGAGATCTGGCGAGCAGTACTTC

size: .
V: TRBV5-4
J: TRBJ2-7
D: .
CDR3: CASSFGYLSYEQYF
DNA: TGTGCCAGCAGCTTCGGTTACCTCTCCTACGAGCAGTACTTC

size: few
V: TRBV27
J: TRBJ2-5
D: TRBD1
CDR3: CASTKQGAPSTQYF
DNA: TGTGCCAGCACCAAACAGGGGGCTCCGAGCACCCAGTACTTC

size: few
V: TRBV27
J: TRBJ2-4
D: .
CDR3: CASSLSGQFLAKNIQYF
DNA: TGTGCCAGCAGTTTATCGGGCCAGTTTCTAGCCAAAAACATTCAGTACTTC

size: few
V: TRBV5-1
J: TRBJ2-1
D: TRBD2
CDR3: CASSMAPSGTSSYNEQFF
DNA: TGCGCCAGCAGCATGGCCCCTAGCGGTACAAGCTCCTACAATGAGCAGTTCTTC

size: .
V: TRBV5-1
J: TRBJ2-2
D: TRBD1
CDR3: CASSLQGAQSGELFF
DNA: TGCGCCAGCAGCCTCCAGGGGGCGCAGTCCGGGGAGCTGTTTTTT

size: few
V: TRBV11-2
J: TRBJ1-1
D: TRBD1
CDR3: CASSLLSQGATEAFF
DNA: TGTGCCAGCAGCTTATTATCACAGGGGGCAACTGAAGCTTTCTTT

size: .
V: TRBV5-4
J: TRBJ1-1
D: .
CDR3: CASSQIQGGLTEAFF
DNA: TGTGCCAGCAGCCAGATACAGGGCGGGTTGACTGAAGCTTTCTTT

size: few
V: TRBV6-5
J: TRBJ2-1
D: TRBD1
CDR3: CASRRDRGAIVQFF
DNA: TGTGCCAGCAGGAGGGACAGGGGGGCCATAGTGCAGTTCTTC

size: few
V: TRBV11-1
J: TRBJ2-3
D: .
CDR3: CASSPPGHGTDTQYF
DNA: TGTGCCAGCAGCCCTCCGGGACACGGAACAGATACGCAGTATTTT

size: .
V: TRBV7-9
J: TRBJ1-2
D: .
CDR3: CASSLSRGSTTNYGYTF
DNA: TGTGCCAGCAGCTTAAGCAGGGGAAGTACTACTAACTATGGCTACACCTTC

size: once
V: TRBV4-3
J: TRBJ2-1
D: TRBD2
CDR3: CASSQTSGGSYNEQFF
DNA: TGCGCCAGCAGCCAGACTAGCGGGGGTTCCTACAATGAGCAGTTCTTC

size: .
V: TRBV7-9
J: TRBJ2-7
D: .
CDR3: CASSFNSYEQYF
DNA: TGTGCCAGCAGCTTCAACTCCTACGAGCAGTACTTC

size: few
V: TRBV29-1
J: TRBJ1-3
D: .
CDR3: CSARGTDSGNTIYF
DNA: TGCAGCGCCCGGGGGACGGACTCTGGAAACACCATATATTTT

size: few
V: TRBV2
J: TRBJ2-3
D: TRBD2
CDR3: CASSLGLAGITDTQYF
DNA: TGTGCCAGCAGCCTCGGACTAGCGGGAATTACAGATACGCAGTATTTT

size: .
V: TRBV28
J: TRBJ1-1
D: .
CDR3: CASISPHGGAEAFF
DNA: TGTGCCAGCATCTCCCCTCACGGGGGGGCTGAAGCTTTCTTT

size: few
V: TRBV9
J: TRBJ2-2
D: TRBD2
CDR3: CASSVTSGTNTGELFF
DNA: TGTGCCAGCAGCGTAACTAGCGGGACGAACACCGGGGAGCTGTTTTTT

size: .
V: TRBV5-6
J: TRBJ1-1
D: .
CDR3: CASSLVAGSGRQAFF
DNA: TGTGCCAGCAGCTTGGTAGCTGGCAGTGGGAGGCAAGCTTTCTTT

size: few
V: TRBV19
J: TRBJ2-7
D: .
CDR3: CASSISGVGYEQYF
DNA: TGTGCCAGTAGTATTTCGGGAGTCGGTTACGAGCAGTACTTC

size: .
V: TRBV6-5
J: TRBJ2-3
D: .
CDR3: CASSYQRPRTDTQYF
DNA: TGTGCCAGCAGTTACCAGCGACCACGCACAGATACGCAGTATTTT

size: few
V: TRBV27
J: TRBJ2-7
D: TRBD2
CDR3: CASSPGLAGHYEQYF
DNA: TGTGCCAGCAGTCCGGGACTAGCGGGACATTACGAGCAGTACTTC

size: few
V: TRBV5-1
J: TRBJ1-1
D: .
CDR3: CASSLVGDEAFF
DNA: TGCGCCAGCAGCTTGGTAGGGGATGAAGCTTTCTTT

size: few
V: TRBV30
J: TRBJ1-2
D: .
CDR3: CAWSSRSSGGYTF
DNA: TGTGCCTGGAGTTCCAGGAGCAGCGGTGGCTACACCTTC

size: few
V: TRBV2
J: TRBJ2-3
D: .
CDR3: CASSKDSPTMGDTQYF
DNA: TGTGCCAGCAGTAAGGACAGCCCAACCATGGGAGATACGCAGTATTTT

size: few
V: TRBV4-1
J: TRBJ2-1
D: TRBD1
CDR3: CASSQAPGQGLNEQFF
DNA: TGCGCCAGCAGCCAAGCGCCGGGACAGGGTCTGAATGAGCAGTTCTTC

size: few
V: TRBV7-9
J: TRBJ1-1
D: .
CDR3: CASSSQGLNTEAFF
DNA: TGTGCCAGCAGCTCGCAGGGCCTGAACACTGAAGCTTTCTTT

size: .
V: TRBV4-1
J: TRBJ1-3
D: .
CDR3: CASSRVAGGSGNTIYF
DNA: TGCGCCAGCAGCCGGGTGGCCGGGGGCTCTGGAAACACCATATATTTT

size: .
V: TRBV2
J: TRBJ1-2
D: TRBD1
CDR3: CASGLTGGYGYTF
DNA: TGTGCCAGCGGACTGACAGGGGGCTATGGCTACACCTTC

size: .
V: TRBV5-4
J: TRBJ1-1
D: .
CDR3: CASSVVSSTEAFF
DNA: TGCGCCAGCAGCGTTGTATCGAGCACTGAAGCTTTCTTT

size: few
V: TRBV28
J: TRBJ2-5
D: TRBD1
CDR3: CASRRGQNRETQYF
DNA: TGTGCCAGCAGAAGGGGACAGAACAGGGAGACCCAGTACTTC

size: .
V: TRBV5-1
J: TRBJ2-7
D: .
CDR3: CASRLNGTYEQYF
DNA: TGCGCCAGCAGGTTAAACGGGACATACGAGCAGTACTTC

size: few
V: TRBV28
J: TRBJ2-7
D: .
CDR3: CASSLEVGFYEQYF
DNA: TGTGCCAGCAGTTTAGAGGTGGGTTTCTACGAGCAGTACTTC

size: few
V: TRBV27
J: TRBJ2-2
D: TRBD2
CDR3: CASSLGLAGEWVTGALFF
DNA: TGTGCCAGCAGTTTGGGACTAGCGGGAGAATGGGTTACCGGGGCGCTGTTTTTT

size: .
V: TRBV11-2
J: TRBJ2-3
D: TRBD1
CDR3: CASSFQPGQGPDTQYF
DNA: TGTGCCAGCAGCTTCCAACCGGGACAGGGCCCAGATACGCAGTATTTT

size: .
V: TRBV10-3
J: TRBJ1-1
D: .
CDR3: CAISVGGGTEAFF
DNA: TGTGCCATCAGTGTAGGGGGGGGGACTGAAGCTTTCTTT

size: few
V: TRBV19
J: TRBJ1-5
D: .
CDR3: CASMGQSNQPQHF
DNA: TGTGCCAGTATGGGGCAGAGCAATCAGCCCCAGCATTTT

size: .
V: TRBV10-3
J: TRBJ2-7
D: .
CDR3: CAISEQGPYEQYF
DNA: TGTGCCATCAGTGAGCAGGGGCCGTACGAGCAGTACTTC

size: .
V: TRBV28
J: TRBJ2-7
D: TRBD1
CDR3: CASRLPGQGVVEQYF
DNA: TGTGCCAGCAGATTACCGGGACAGGGGGTGGTCGAGCAGTACTTC

size: .
V: TRBV7-2
J: TRBJ1-2
D: TRBD1
CDR3: CASSSGTGPYGYTF
DNA: TGTGCCAGCAGCTCCGGGACAGGGCCCTATGGCTACACCTTC

size: few
V: TRBV27
J: TRBJ2-7
D: .
CDR3: CASSFSTGAYEQYF
DNA: TGTGCCAGCAGTTTCTCGACAGGAGCCTACGAGCAGTACTTC

size: .
V: TRBV7-9
J: TRBJ2-5
D: TRBD2
CDR3: CASTSGGGHQETQYF
DNA: TGTGCCAGCACTTCGGGGGGTGGGCACCAAGAGACCCAGTACTTC

size: .
V: TRBV5-1
J: TRBJ2-5
D: TRBD2
CDR3: CASSPTIAGGLEETQYF
DNA: TGCGCCAGCAGCCCGACTATAGCGGGAGGGCTCGAGGAGACCCAGTACTTC

size: few
V: TRBV28
J: TRBJ1-5
D: TRBD1
CDR3: CASSPGQGSQPQHF
DNA: TGTGCCAGCAGTCCTGGACAGGGCAGTCAGCCCCAGCATTTT

size: few
V: TRBV28
J: TRBJ1-5
D: .
CDR3: CASRTGGQPQHF
DNA: TGTGCCAGCAGGACAGGAGGCCAGCCCCAGCATTTT

size: few
V: TRBV6-5
J: TRBJ2-6
D: .
CDR3: CASSDTSGANVLTF
DNA: TGTGCCAGCAGTGACACTTCTGGGGCCAACGTCCTGACTTTC

size: .
V: TRBV7-2
J: TRBJ2-7
D: .
CDR3: CASSSTPGSYEQYF
DNA: TGTGCCAGCAGCTCGACCCCAGGATCCTACGAGCAGTACTTC

size: few
V: TRBV6-5
J: TRBJ2-7
D: .
CDR3: CASSYSARGDYEQYF
DNA: TGTGCCAGCAGTTACTCGGCCAGGGGAGACTACGAGCAGTACTTC

size: .
V: TRBV25-1
J: TRBJ1-2
D: TRBD1
CDR3: CASKLGTGVGYTF
DNA: TGTGCCAGCAAACTCGGGACAGGGGTTGGCTACACCTTC

size: .
V: TRBV6-5
J: TRBJ2-7
D: TRBD2
CDR3: CASSYGDLADPYEQYF
DNA: TGTGCCAGCAGTTACGGGGACCTAGCGGACCCCTACGAGCAGTACTTC

size: .
V: TRBV4-2
J: TRBJ1-1
D: .
CDR3: CASSQDQRGTEAFF
DNA: TGTGCCAGCAGCCAAGATCAGCGAGGCACTGAAGCTTTCTTT

size: few
V: TRBV30
J: TRBJ1-1
D: .
CDR3: CALKTVMNTEAFF
DNA: TGTGCCTTAAAGACAGTCATGAACACTGAAGCTTTCTTT

size: .
V: TRBV7-2
J: TRBJ2-2
D: .
CDR3: CASSRVVGSGELFF
DNA: TGTGCCAGCAGCCGAGTGGTGGGCTCCGGGGAGCTGTTTTTT

size: few
V: TRBV19
J: TRBJ1-5
D: TRBD1
CDR3: CASTPGQGGHQPQHF
DNA: TGTGCCAGTACTCCAGGACAGGGGGGCCATCAGCCCCAGCATTTT

size: .
V: TRBV28
J: TRBJ2-7
D: .
CDR3: CASSSPGEQYF
DNA: TGTGCCAGCAGCTCACCGGGGGAGCAGTACTTC